Following are 10 T cell receptor beta chains from one sample sequenced in a study of control samples from healthy donors and cancer patients. Clones were read by immunoSEQ multiplex PCR, and TCRdb kept only the in-frame ones, dropping some. The sample lists some 410,000 clones; approximately 90% were seen once. Sample: PBMCs. Every receptor here comes from a man aged 35 to 55 with head and neck cancer.

The gene calls are TRBV28 and TRBJ1-6; possible D gene TRBD1, 5 bases. V dropped 5 bases and J dropped 7 bases, with 15 bases sitting between them. Germline V gene sequence: CDR1 MDHEN, CDR2 SYDVKM. The CDR3 loop spans 15 amino acids. The CDR3 is CASSGQGPINSPLHF. The CDR3 DNA follows: TGTGCCAGCAGTGGTCAGGGACCGATCAATTCACCCCTCCACTTT.

Notes on this clone: Other DNA sequences in the sample encode the same CDR3. This chain connects TRBV11-1 to TRBJ1-1; D might be TRBD1 (5 bases). V shed 5 bases and J shed 6 bases, with 10 bases lying between them. This CDR3 spans 12 amino acids. Per germline, CDR1 SGHAT and CDR2 FQDESV (reference sequence). CDR3 in DNA: TGTGCCAGCAGCCTAGAGGGGCCTGAAGCTTTCTTT. It specifies CASSLEGPEAFF.

In this sample, this clone turned up a few times. The V and J genes are TRBV6-6 and TRBJ1-5; D remains unclear. Germline V gene lookup returns CDR1 MNHNY and CDR2 SVGAGI (reference sequence). Trimming removed 9 bases from V and 4 bases from J, with 13 bases in between. The CDR3 sequence is 13 residues long. As DNA, the CDR3 is TGTGCCAGTGGGCAAATGGGGAATCAGCCCCAGCATTTT. Its protein product is CASGQMGNQPQHF.

DNA of the CDR3: TGTGCCAGCAGCTCCTCGCCGAACACCGGGGAGCTGTTTTTT. This gives the protein CASSSSPNTGELFF. The rearrangement uses TRBV6-5 and TRBJ2-2; D gene uncertain. Germline CDR1 and CDR2: MNHEY and SVGAGI. The CDR3 contains 14 residues. The V and J ends lost 6 bases and 0 bases respectively, with 8 bases between them.

V usage is TRBV27 and J usage is TRBJ2-3; D gene unclear. With 5 bases removed from V and 1 base from J, the gap between germline ends came to 4 bases. Germline values: CDR1 MNHEY, CDR2 SMNVEV (reference sequence). This CDR3 has 12 amino acids. CDR3 in DNA: TGTGCCAGCAGTCAACGCACAGATACGCAGTATTTT. Protein: CASSQRTDTQYF.

CDR3 loop: CASSQTGGALKTQYF. The CDR3 bases are TGTGCCAGCAGCCAAACCGGGGGGGCTTTGAAGACCCAGTACTTC. The chain recombines TRBV9 with TRBJ2-5; 8 nucleotides align to TRBD2. Germline V gives CDR1 SGDLS, CDR2 YYNGEE. V was pared by 4 bases and J by 6 bases, with 11 bases of the junction left unmatched. The CDR3 consists of 15 residues.

This clone was counted a single time. The chain combines TRBV21-1 with TRBJ1-2. TRBV21-1 is tagged as a pseudogene. The length of the CDR3 is 9 residues. The CDR3 sequence is CASNYGYTF. The DNA of the CDR3 is TGTGCCAGTAACTATGGCTACACCTTC.

This rearrangement joins TRBV6-5 to TRBJ2-4; the D is unclear. Germline V gene sequence: CDR1 MNHEY, CDR2 SVGAGI. The length of the CDR3 is 13 residues. The V end was cut by 4 bases, the J end by 1 base, with 5 bases between. This CDR3 is CASSFYAKNIQYF. The CDR3 DNA reads TGTGCCAGCAGTTTCTATGCCAAAAACATTCAGTACTTC.

The CDR3 loop is CASSLDRNTGELFF. The CDR3 coding sequence is TGTGCCAGCAGCTTAGACCGAAACACCGGGGAGCTGTTTTTT. V usage is TRBV13 and J usage is TRBJ2-2, with D unclear. The V gene lost 1 base and the J gene lost 2 bases, with 5 bases spanning the gap. Per the germline V gene, CDR1 is PRHDT and CDR2 is FYEKMQ (reference sequence). The CDR3 length is 14 residues.

The V call is TRBV11-3, the J call TRBJ2-3; 9 positions match TRBD2. CDR1 is SGHNT and CDR2 is YENEEA in the germline V gene. V lost 5 bases, J lost 1 base, and 4 bases stayed unmatched. The CDR3 has 15 amino acids. In DNA form, the CDR3 reads TGTGCCAGCAGCCTACGGACTAGCGGCACAGATACGCAGTATTTT. Protein product: CASSLRTSGTDTQYF. Full variable domain (remainder filled in from reference TRBV11-3 and TRBJ2-3): EAGVVQSPRYKIIEKKQPVAFWCNPISGHNTLYWYLQNLGQGPELLIRYENEEAVDDSQLPKDRFSAERLKGVDSTLKIQPAELGDSAVYLCASSLRTSGTDTQYFGPGTRLTVL.